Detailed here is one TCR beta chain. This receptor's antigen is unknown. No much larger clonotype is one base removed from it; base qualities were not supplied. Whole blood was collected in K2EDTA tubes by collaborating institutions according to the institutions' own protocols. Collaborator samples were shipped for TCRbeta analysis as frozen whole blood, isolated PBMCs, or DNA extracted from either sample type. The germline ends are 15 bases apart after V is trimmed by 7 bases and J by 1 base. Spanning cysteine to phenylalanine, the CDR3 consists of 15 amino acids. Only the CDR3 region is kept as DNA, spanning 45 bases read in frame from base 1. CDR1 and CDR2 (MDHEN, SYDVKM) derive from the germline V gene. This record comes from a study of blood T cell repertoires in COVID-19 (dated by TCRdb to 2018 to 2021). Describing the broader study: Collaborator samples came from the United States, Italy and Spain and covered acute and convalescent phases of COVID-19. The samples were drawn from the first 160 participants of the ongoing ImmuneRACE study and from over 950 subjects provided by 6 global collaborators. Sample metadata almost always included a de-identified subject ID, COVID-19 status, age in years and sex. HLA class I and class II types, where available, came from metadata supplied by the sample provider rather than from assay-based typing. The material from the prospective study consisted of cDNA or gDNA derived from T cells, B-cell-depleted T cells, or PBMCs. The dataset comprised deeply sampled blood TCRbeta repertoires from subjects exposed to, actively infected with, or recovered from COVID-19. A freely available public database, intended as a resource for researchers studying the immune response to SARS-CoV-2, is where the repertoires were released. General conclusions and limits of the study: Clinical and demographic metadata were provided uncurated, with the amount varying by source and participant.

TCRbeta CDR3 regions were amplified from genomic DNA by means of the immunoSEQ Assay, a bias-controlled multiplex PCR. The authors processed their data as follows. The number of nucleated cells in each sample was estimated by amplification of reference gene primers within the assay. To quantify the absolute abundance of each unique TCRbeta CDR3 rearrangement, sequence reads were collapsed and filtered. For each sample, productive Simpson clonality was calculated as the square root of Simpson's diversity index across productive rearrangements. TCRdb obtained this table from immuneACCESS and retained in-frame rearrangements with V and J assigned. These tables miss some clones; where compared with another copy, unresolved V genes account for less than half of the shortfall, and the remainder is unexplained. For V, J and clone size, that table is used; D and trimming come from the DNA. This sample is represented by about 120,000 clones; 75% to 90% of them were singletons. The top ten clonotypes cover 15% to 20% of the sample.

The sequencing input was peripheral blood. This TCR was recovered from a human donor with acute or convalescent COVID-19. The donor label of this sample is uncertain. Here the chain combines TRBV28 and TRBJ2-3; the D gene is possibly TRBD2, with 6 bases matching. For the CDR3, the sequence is CASTFGSSGTDTQYF. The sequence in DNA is TGTGCCAGCACCTTCGGGAGTAGTGGCACAGATACGCAGTATTTT.